A selection of T cell receptor beta chains follows, all from one sample in a study of cytomegalovirus exposure and HLA in healthy donors. Assay: immunoSEQ multiplex PCR; the TCRdb copy retains only in-frame clones and omits some. The sample lists around 120,000 clones, about four fifths occurring once. Source material: PBMCs. The source is a female donor in good health and CMV-seropositive. CDR3s include the opening cysteine and the closing phenylalanine or tryptophan. The D gene is left open where the match is weak. The listing skips clone size in some rows; elsewhere it reads once, few, many or a size class.

>TRBV6-1|.|TRBJ2-7|.
CASSGTGVSSYEQYF
TGTGCCAGCAGTGGGACGGGGGTTAGTTCCTACGAGCAGTACTTC
>TRBV2|once|TRBJ1-4|.
CASSAEEAGNEKLFF
TGTGCCAGCAGTGCCGAGGAGGCGGGTAATGAAAAACTGTTTTTT
>TRBV12-5|.|TRBJ1-1|.
CASGLGPGTEAFF
TGTGCTAGTGGTTTGGGCCCCGGGACAGAAGCTTTCTTT
>TRBV6-5|.|TRBJ1-5|TRBD1
CASSYGTGNQPQHF
TGTGCCAGCAGTTACGGGACAGGAAATCAGCCCCAGCATTTT
>TRBV28|.|TRBJ1-5|.
CASSSGGTGSSNQPQHF
TGTGCCAGCAGCAGCGGCGGCACGGGGTCTAGCAATCAGCCCCAGCATTTT
>TRBV19|few|TRBJ2-7|.
CASSSPPAYEQYF
TGTGCCAGTTCTAGTCCTCCAGCCTACGAGCAGTACTTC
>TRBV9|.|TRBJ2-2|.
CASSVVPQGHTGELFF
TGTGCCAGCAGCGTAGTTCCCCAGGGGCACACCGGGGAGCTGTTTTTT
>TRBV7-9|.|TRBJ1-1|TRBD1
CASSLGTGRMNTEAFF
TGTGCCAGCAGCTTAGGGACAGGGAGAATGAACACTGAAGCTTTCTTT
>TRBV7-2|.|TRBJ2-5|TRBD1
CASSSTTGVETQYF
TGTGCCAGCAGCTCGACGACAGGGGTAGAGACCCAGTACTTC
>TRBV5-8|.|TRBJ1-5|.
CASRDWRAGSNQPQHF
TGTGCCAGCCGGGACTGGAGGGCTGGTAGCAATCAGCCCCAGCATTTT
>TRBV7-3|once|TRBJ1-2|TRBD1
CASSQKTGNYGYTF
TGTGCCAGCAGCCAAAAGACAGGGAACTATGGCTACACCTTC
>TRBV4-1|.|TRBJ2-7|.
CASSQEPPSRVSYEQYF
TGCGCCAGCAGCCAAGAACCACCCAGCAGGGTGTCCTACGAGCAGTACTTC
>TRBV9|.|TRBJ2-3|.
CASSVRGSTDTQYF
TGTGCCAGCAGCGTACGGGGTAGCACAGATACGCAGTATTTT
>TRBV27|.|TRBJ2-7|TRBD1
CASSHISTGKSYEQYF
TGTGCCAGCAGTCATATCTCGACAGGGAAATCCTACGAGCAGTACTTC
>TRBV6-5|.|TRBJ1-1|.
CASSYSTGRSTEAFF
TGTGCCAGCAGTTACTCGACGGGTAGGAGCACTGAAGCTTTCTTT
>TRBV6-6|few|TRBJ1-2|TRBD1
CASSPTGNYGYTF
TGTGCCAGCAGTCCGACAGGGAACTATGGCTACACCTTC
>TRBV19|.|TRBJ2-2|TRBD1
CASQTGDANTGELFF
TGTGCCAGTCAGACAGGGGACGCGAACACCGGGGAGCTGTTTTTT
>TRBV7-9|.|TRBJ1-5|.
CASSLEPSNQPQHF
TGTGCCAGCAGCTTAGAGCCTAGCAATCAGCCCCAGCATTTT
>TRBV4-2|.|TRBJ2-1|.
CASSQDSSYNEQFF
TGTGCCAGCAGCCAAGACAGCTCCTACAATGAGCAGTTCTTC
>TRBV28|.|TRBJ2-7|TRBD2
CASSLKSSGADEQYF
TGTGCCAGCAGTTTAAAGTCCAGCGGGGCAGACGAGCAGTACTTC
>TRBV27|.|TRBJ1-2|.
CASSFTGENNYGYTF
TGTGCCAGCAGTTTCACGGGAGAGAATAACTATGGCTACACCTTC
>TRBV4-3|.|TRBJ1-6|.
CASSQPRGNSPLHF
TGCGCCAGCAGCCAACCCCGCGGCAATTCACCCCTCCACTTT
>TRBV6-4|.|TRBJ1-1|.
CASSQTGKTEAFF
TGTGCCAGCAGTCAGACAGGAAAGACTGAAGCTTTCTTT
>TRBV27|few|TRBJ1-1|.
CASSLSVRNTEAFF
TGTGCCAGCAGTTTATCAGTCAGGAACACTGAAGCTTTCTTT
>TRBV7-2|.|TRBJ2-1|TRBD2
CASSLSGGSYNEQFF
TGTGCCAGCAGCCTTAGCGGGGGATCCTACAATGAGCAGTTCTTC
>TRBV30|.|TRBJ1-2|.
CAWSGRVTGLTTNYGYTF
TGTGCCTGGAGTGGGAGAGTTACAGGACTAACCACCAACTATGGCTACACCTTC
>TRBV2|.|TRBJ1-5|.
CASSVDGYNQPQHF
TGTGCCAGCAGTGTTGACGGGTACAATCAGCCCCAGCATTTT
>TRBV23-1|.|TRBJ2-2|TRBD1
CASSQSGTGIGTGELFF
TGCGCCAGCAGTCAATCCGGGACAGGGATTGGGACCGGGGAGCTGTTTTTT
>TRBV6-5|.|TRBJ1-2|.
CASSETGYYGYTF
TGTGCCAGCAGTGAGACAGGTTACTATGGCTACACCTTC
>TRBV29-1|.|TRBJ2-3|TRBD2
CSITPRLAENTDTQYF
TGCAGTATTACCCCCAGACTAGCGGAAAACACAGATACGCAGTATTTT
>TRBV27|few|TRBJ1-2|.
CASSNNAYGYTF
TGTGCCAGCAGTAATAATGCGTATGGCTACACCTTC
>TRBV7-2|.|TRBJ2-5|TRBD2
CASSPGLVETQYF
TGTGCCAGCAGCCCGGGACTAGTAGAGACCCAGTACTTC
>TRBV7-2|.|TRBJ1-4|.
CASSLEHRSEKLFF
TGTGCCAGCAGCTTAGAACACAGGTCTGAAAAACTGTTTTTT
>TRBV2|.|TRBJ2-5|TRBD1
CASSGQGGTETQYF
TGTGCCAGCAGCGGACAGGGCGGCACAGAGACCCAGTACTTC
>TRBV30|once|TRBJ2-2|TRBD2
CACGLAGGGILSGELFF
TGTGCCTGTGGACTAGCGGGGGGGGGTATTTTGTCCGGGGAGCTGTTTTTT
>TRBV9|.|TRBJ2-7|.
CASSARDNSDYEQYF
TGTGCCAGCAGCGCCCGGGACAACTCGGACTACGAGCAGTACTTC
>TRBV18|.|TRBJ1-6|.
CASSPTVTLYNSPLHF
TGTGCCAGCTCACCAACAGTCACTCTTTATAATTCACCCCTCCACTTT
>TRBV4-2|.|TRBJ2-7|.
CASSQERRGIDEQYF
TGTGCCAGCAGCCAAGAGCGTCGGGGAATTGACGAGCAGTACTTC
>TRBV6-6|.|TRBJ2-3|TRBD2
CASSYASGVTDTQYF
TGTGCCAGCAGTTACGCTAGCGGGGTCACAGATACGCAGTATTTT
>TRBV5-4|.|TRBJ1-1|.
CASSLDRLNTEAFF
TGTGCCAGCAGCTTGGACAGGCTAAACACTGAAGCTTTCTTT
>TRBV6-1|.|TRBJ2-2|.
CASATRTNTGELFF
TGTGCCTCCGCCACGAGAACGAACACCGGGGAGCTGTTTTTT
>TRBV19|.|TRBJ1-2|.
CASSIEEGNYGYTF
TGTGCCAGTAGTATAGAGGAGGGTAACTATGGCTACACCTTC
>TRBV27|once|TRBJ2-3|.
CASSPGWGGTDTQYF
TGTGCCAGCAGTCCAGGGTGGGGGGGCACAGATACGCAGTATTTT
>TRBV6-1|.|TRBJ2-1|.
CASTLGGRDEQFF
TGTGCCAGCACCCTGGGGGGGCGGGATGAGCAGTTCTTC
>TRBV25-1|.|TRBJ2-1|.
CASSESASAGNEQFF
TGTGCCAGCAGTGAGTCGGCGTCGGCGGGGAATGAGCAGTTCTTC
>TRBV16|once|TRBJ2-7|TRBD1
CASSQSRQGREQYF
TGTGCCAGCAGCCAATCGAGACAGGGACGCGAGCAGTACTTC
>TRBV19|.|TRBJ2-7|.
CASSPTGGIFEQYF
TGTGCCAGTAGCCCGACAGGAGGAATTTTCGAGCAGTACTTC
>TRBV6-4|.|TRBJ1-4|.
CASIGRLNEKLFF
TGTGCCAGCATAGGCAGACTTAATGAAAAACTGTTTTTT
>TRBV25-1|few|TRBJ1-1|TRBD1
CASSESGTGGSDTEAFF
TGTGCCAGCAGTGAATCCGGGACAGGGGGCAGTGACACTGAAGCTTTCTTT
>TRBV6-5|.|TRBJ2-5|.
CASSPGRVETQYF
TGTGCCAGCAGCCCTGGCCGGGTAGAGACCCAGTACTTC
>TRBV19|.|TRBJ1-2|TRBD1
CASRLRTGAYGYTF
TGTGCCAGTAGACTCAGGACAGGAGCCTATGGCTACACCTTC
>TRBV5-1|.|TRBJ2-5|TRBD2
CASSFGPGGQETQYF
TGCGCCAGCAGCTTTGGTCCGGGGGGACAAGAGACCCAGTACTTC
>TRBV2|.|TRBJ1-1|.
CASIKTDMNTEAFF
TGTGCCAGCATCAAAACAGATATGAACACTGAAGCTTTCTTT
>TRBV5-1|.|TRBJ2-5|TRBD2
CASSPLGGQETQYF
TGCGCCAGCAGCCCTCTGGGGGGGCAAGAGACCCAGTACTTC
>TRBV27|few|TRBJ1-2|.
CASSRDTGMGDGYTF
TGTGCCAGCAGCCGGGACACAGGGATGGGTGATGGCTACACCTTC
>TRBV6-1|.|TRBJ1-1|.
CASRWTPLGTEAFF
TGTGCCAGCAGATGGACTCCCCTGGGGACTGAAGCTTTCTTT
>TRBV18|once|TRBJ1-3|TRBD1
CASSTGNSGNTIYF
TGTGCCAGCTCGACAGGGAACTCTGGAAACACCATATATTTT